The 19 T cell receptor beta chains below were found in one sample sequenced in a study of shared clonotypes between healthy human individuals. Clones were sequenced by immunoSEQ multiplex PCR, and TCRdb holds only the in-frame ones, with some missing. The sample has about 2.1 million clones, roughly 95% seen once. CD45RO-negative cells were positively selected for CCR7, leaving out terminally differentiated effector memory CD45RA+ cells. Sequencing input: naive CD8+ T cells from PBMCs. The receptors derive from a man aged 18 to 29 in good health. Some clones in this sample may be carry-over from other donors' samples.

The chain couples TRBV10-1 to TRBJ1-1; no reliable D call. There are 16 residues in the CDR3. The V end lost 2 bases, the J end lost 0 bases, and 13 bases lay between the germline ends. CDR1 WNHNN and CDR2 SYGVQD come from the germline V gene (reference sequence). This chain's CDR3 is CASSERAGGLNTEAFF. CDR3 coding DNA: TGCGCCAGCAGTGAGCGGGCGGGCGGACTGAACACTGAAGCTTTCTTT.

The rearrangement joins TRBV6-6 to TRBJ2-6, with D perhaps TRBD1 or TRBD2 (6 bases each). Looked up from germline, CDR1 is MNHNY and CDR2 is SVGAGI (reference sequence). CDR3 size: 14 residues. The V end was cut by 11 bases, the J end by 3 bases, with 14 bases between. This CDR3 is CAARRGRGANVLTF. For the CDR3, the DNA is TGTGCCGCACGTCGGGGGCGTGGGGCCAACGTCCTGACTTTC.

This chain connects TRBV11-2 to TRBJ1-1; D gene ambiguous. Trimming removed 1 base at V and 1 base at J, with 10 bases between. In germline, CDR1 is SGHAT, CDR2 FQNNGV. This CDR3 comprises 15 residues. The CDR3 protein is CASSLAVLTNTEAFF. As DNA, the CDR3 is TGTGCCAGCAGCTTAGCGGTTTTGACGAACACTGAAGCTTTCTTT.

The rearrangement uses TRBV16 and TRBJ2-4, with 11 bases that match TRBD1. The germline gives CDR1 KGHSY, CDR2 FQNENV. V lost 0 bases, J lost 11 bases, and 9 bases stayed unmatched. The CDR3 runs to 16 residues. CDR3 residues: CASSQSGTGGSLVQYF. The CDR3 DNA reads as TGTGCCAGCAGCCAATCCGGGACAGGGGGAAGTCTGGTTCAGTACTTC.

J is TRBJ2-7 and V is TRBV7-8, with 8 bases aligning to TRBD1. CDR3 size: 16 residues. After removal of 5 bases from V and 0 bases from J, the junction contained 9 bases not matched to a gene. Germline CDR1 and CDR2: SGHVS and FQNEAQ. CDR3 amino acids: CASSRLGQVLSYEQYF. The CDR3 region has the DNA TGTGCCAGCAGCCGCTTGGGACAGGTTCTCTCCTACGAGCAGTACTTC.

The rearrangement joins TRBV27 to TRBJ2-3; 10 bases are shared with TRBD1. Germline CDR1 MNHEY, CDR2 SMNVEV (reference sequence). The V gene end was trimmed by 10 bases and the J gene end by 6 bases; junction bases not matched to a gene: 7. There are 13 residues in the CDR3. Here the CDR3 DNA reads TGTGCCACCTCGACAGGGGGCAGGGATACGCAGTATTTT. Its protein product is CATSTGGRDTQYF.

The CDR3 nucleotides are TGCGCCAGCAGCCAAGATGGGGGGACATTGGTTTACGAGCAGTACTTC. Amino acids: CASSQDGGTLVYEQYF. The rearrangement uses TRBV4-3 and TRBJ2-7, with D perhaps assigned TRBD1 or TRBD2 (6 bases each). This CDR3 contains 16 residues. Trimming took off 0 bases at V and 4 bases at J, with 16 bases between the two ends. The germline V gene encodes CDR1 LGHNA and CDR2 YSLEER.

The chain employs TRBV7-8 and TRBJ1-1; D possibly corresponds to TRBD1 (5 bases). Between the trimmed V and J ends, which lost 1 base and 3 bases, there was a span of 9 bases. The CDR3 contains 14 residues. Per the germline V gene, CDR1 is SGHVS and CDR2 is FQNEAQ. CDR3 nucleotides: TGTGCCAGCAGCTTAGGGGGGAGGGACACTGAAGCTTTCTTT. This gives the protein CASSLGGRDTEAFF.

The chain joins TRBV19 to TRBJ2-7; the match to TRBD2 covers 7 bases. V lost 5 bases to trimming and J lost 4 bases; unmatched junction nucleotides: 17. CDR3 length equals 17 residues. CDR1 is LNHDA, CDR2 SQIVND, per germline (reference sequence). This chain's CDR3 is CASSPFGVGGSLYEQYF. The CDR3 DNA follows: TGTGCCAGTAGTCCGTTTGGCGTGGGCGGGAGTTTATACGAGCAGTACTTC.

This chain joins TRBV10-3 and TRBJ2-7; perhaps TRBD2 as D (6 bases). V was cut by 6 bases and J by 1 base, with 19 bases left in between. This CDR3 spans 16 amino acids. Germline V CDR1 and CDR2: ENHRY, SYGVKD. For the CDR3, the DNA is TGTGCCATCAGAAACGCCGGGACTTTATTGTCCTACGAGCAGTACTTC. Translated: CAIRNAGTLLSYEQYF.

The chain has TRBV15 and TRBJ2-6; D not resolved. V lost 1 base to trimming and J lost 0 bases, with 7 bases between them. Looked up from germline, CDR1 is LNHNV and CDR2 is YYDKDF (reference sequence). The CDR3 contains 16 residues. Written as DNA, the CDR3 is TGTGCCACCAGCAGAGTTCCGTACTCTGGGGCCAACGTCCTGACTTTC. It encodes CATSRVPYSGANVLTF.

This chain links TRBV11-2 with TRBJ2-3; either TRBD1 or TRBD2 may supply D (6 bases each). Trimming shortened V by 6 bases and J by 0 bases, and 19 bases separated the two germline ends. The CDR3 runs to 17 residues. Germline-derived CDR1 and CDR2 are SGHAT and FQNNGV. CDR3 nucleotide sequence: TGTGCCAGCAGATTCCCCTTAGGGGGGACTAGCACAGATACGCAGTATTTT. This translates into CASRFPLGGTSTDTQYF.

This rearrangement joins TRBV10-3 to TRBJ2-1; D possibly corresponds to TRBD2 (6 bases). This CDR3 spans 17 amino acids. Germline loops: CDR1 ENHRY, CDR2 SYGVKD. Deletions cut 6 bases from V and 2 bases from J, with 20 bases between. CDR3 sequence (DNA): TGTGCCATCAGCAACCCTGCCGGCGGGGTGACCTACAATGAGCAGTTCTTC. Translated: CAISNPAGGVTYNEQFF.

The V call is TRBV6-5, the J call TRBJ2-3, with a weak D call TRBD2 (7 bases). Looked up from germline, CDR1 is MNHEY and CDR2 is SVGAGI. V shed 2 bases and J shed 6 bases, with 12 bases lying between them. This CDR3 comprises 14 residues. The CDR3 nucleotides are TGTGCCAGCAGTTACGCCGGGGGGCCCGATACGCAGTATTTT. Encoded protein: CASSYAGGPDTQYF.

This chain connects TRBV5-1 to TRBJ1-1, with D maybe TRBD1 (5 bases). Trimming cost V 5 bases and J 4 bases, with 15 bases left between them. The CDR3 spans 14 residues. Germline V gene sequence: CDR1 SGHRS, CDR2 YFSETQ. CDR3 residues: CASSLGWGFTEAFF. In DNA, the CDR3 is TGCGCCAGCAGTCTGGGGTGGGGGTTCACTGAAGCTTTCTTT.

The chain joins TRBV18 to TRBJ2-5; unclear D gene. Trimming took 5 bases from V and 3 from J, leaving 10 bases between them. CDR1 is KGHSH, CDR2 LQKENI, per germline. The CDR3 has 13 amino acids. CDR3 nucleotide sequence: TGTGCCAGCTCAGTGGTCAGAGAAGAGACCCAGTACTTC. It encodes CASSVVREETQYF.

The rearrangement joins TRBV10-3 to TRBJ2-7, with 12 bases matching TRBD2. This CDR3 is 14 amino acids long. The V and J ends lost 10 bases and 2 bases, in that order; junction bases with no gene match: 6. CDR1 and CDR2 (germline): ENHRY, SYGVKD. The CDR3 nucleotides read TGTGCCACCCTACGACTAGCGGGAGCCTACGAGCAGTACTTC. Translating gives CATLRLAGAYEQYF.

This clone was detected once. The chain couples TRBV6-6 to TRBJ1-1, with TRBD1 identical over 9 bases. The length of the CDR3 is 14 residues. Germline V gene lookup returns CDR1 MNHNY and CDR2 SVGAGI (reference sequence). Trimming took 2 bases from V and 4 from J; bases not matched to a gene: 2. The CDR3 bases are TGTGCCAGCAGTTACGGGACAGGGCTCACTGAAGCTTTCTTT. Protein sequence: CASSYGTGLTEAFF.

For the CDR3, the DNA is TGTGCCAGCAGGTACTCCTACAATGAGCAGTTCTTC. The encoded protein is CASRYSYNEQFF. The chain carries TRBV28 and TRBJ2-1; unclear D gene. The CDR3 has 12 residues. The V gene's germline CDR1 is MDHEN and CDR2 SYDVKM. Trimming took off 6 bases at V and 0 bases at J, with 3 bases between the two ends.